This TCR beta chain stems from a study of blood T cell repertoires in COVID-19. Only in-frame clones appear in the TCRdb table, and some are missing; sequencing was by immunoSEQ multiplex PCR. The data hold more than 95,000 clones, with about 91% observed a single time. This CDR3 comprises 12 residues. Between the trimmed V and J ends, which lost 0 bases and 6 bases, there was a span of 7 bases. Germline assignment: CDR1 SGHNT and CDR2 YYREEE (reference sequence). V gene TRBV5-4 combines with J gene TRBJ2-7; D unclear. Sequences were obtained from peripheral blood. This sequence originates from a human donor in a cohort sampled during active COVID-19. In nucleotides, the CDR3 is TGTGCCAGCAGCTTGGAAATCTCCGAGCAGTACTTC. The encoded protein is CASSLEISEQYF.